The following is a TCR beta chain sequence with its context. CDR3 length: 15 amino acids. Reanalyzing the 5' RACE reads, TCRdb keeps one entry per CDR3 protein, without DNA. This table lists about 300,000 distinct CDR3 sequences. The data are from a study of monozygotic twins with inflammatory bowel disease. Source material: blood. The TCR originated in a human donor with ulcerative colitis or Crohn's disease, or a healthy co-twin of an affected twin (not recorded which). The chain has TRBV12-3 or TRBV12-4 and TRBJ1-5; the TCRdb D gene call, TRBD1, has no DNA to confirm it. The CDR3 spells CASTATAGTGEPQHF.